The clone carrying this T cell receptor beta chain was seen only a few times. Its specificity is not known. The sample belongs to a study of PD-1 blockade in classical Hodgkin lymphoma. Study-level results: Reported findings placed baseline TCR diversity lower in newly diagnosed patients (compared with healthy donors).

Time point meaning: newly diagnosed, previously untreated cHL patient sample. The authors purified CD4+ T cells from thawed PBMCs by magnetic negative selection. What served as comparison were PBMCs in newly diagnosed, untreated classical Hodgkin lymphoma. Generated by immunoSEQ multiplex PCR, the TCRdb table keeps only in-frame clones and is missing some. The sample carries around 31,000 clones, 89% recorded once. Trimming removed 0 bases at V and 4 bases at J, with 12 bases between. Looked up from germline, CDR1 is MNHNS and CDR2 is SASEGT. There are 15 residues in the CDR3. The chain combines TRBV6-1 with TRBJ1-2, with D perhaps TRBD1 (6 bases). This sequence originates from a human donor with classical Hodgkin lymphoma. Sequencing was performed on CD4+ T cells from blood. DNA of the CDR3: TGTGCCAGCAGTGAAGCCCTGGGGGCCGGCTATGGCTACACCTTC. It encodes CASSEALGAGYGYTF.